This is a list of T cell receptor beta chains from one sample in a study of cytomegalovirus exposure and HLA in healthy donors. The protocol was immunoSEQ multiplex PCR, while the TCRdb copy is restricted to in-frame clones and leaves out a portion. The sample shows tens of thousands of clones, roughly 95% of them seen only once. Sequencing was performed on PBMCs. Every receptor here comes from a man aged 18 to 30 in good health and CMV-seronegative. Both conserved end residues are part of each CDR3. A D gene is named only where the DNA matches it firmly. Clone size is stated in some rows and not others, as once, few, many or a class when expanded.

CDR3aa,CDR3nt,abundance,j_gene,v_gene,d_gene
CASSLADRDYQPQHF,TGTGCCAGCAGCTTAGCGGACAGGGATTACCAGCCCCAGCATTTT,-,TRBJ1-5,TRBV7-8,TRBD1
CASSEEGTGDGYTF,TGTGCCAGCAGTGAAGAGGGGACAGGGGACGGCTACACCTTC,-,TRBJ1-2,TRBV2,TRBD1
CAWGGQYYGYTF,TGTGCCTGGGGAGGACAGTACTATGGCTACACCTTC,-,TRBJ1-2,TRBV30,-
CAWSTGTGDTEAFF,TGTGCCTGGAGTACCGGGACAGGGGACACTGAAGCTTTCTTT,-,TRBJ1-1,TRBV30,TRBD1
CAWSDSRRFPPYEQYF,TGTGCCTGGAGTGACTCCCGCAGGTTCCCTCCTTACGAGCAGTACTTC,-,TRBJ2-7,TRBV30,-
CASSSVLAGGPGTGELFF,TGTGCCAGCAGCTCCGTTCTAGCGGGGGGGCCTGGGACCGGGGAGCTGTTTTTT,-,TRBJ2-2,TRBV7-6,TRBD2
CASSPTGTSYNEQFF,TGTGCCAGCAGCCCAACCGGGACATCCTACAATGAGCAGTTCTTC,-,TRBJ2-1,TRBV5-5,-
CASSLGWTGVAGELFF,TGTGCCAGCAGCTTAGGTTGGACAGGGGTTGCCGGGGAGCTGTTTTTT,-,TRBJ2-2,TRBV7-8,TRBD1
CASSLEVGGGSTDTQYF,TGTGCCAGCAGCTTAGAAGTTGGCGGGGGAAGCACAGATACGCAGTATTTT,-,TRBJ2-3,TRBV7-8,TRBD2
CAWREPGQGRYGYTF,TGTGCCTGGAGAGAGCCAGGACAGGGGCGCTATGGCTACACCTTC,-,TRBJ1-2,TRBV30,TRBD1
CASSDAGQGREKLFF,TGTGCCAGCAGCGACGCGGGGCAGGGACGGGAAAAACTGTTTTTT,-,TRBJ1-4,TRBV6-5,-
CASSLDSGDGYTF,TGTGCCAGCAGCTTAGATTCAGGGGATGGCTACACCTTC,-,TRBJ1-2,TRBV13,-
CASSSGTSGNNEQFF,TGTGCCAGCAGCTCCGGGACTAGCGGAAACAATGAGCAGTTCTTC,-,TRBJ2-1,TRBV5-4,TRBD2
CASSPRDREWDEQFF,TGTGCCAGCAGCCCGAGGGACAGGGAGTGGGATGAGCAGTTCTTC,-,TRBJ2-1,TRBV5-4,TRBD1
CASSSRSSRYEQYF,TGTGCCAGCAGCTCCCGTTCTTCGAGGTACGAGCAGTACTTC,once,TRBJ2-7,TRBV13,-
CASSSNQGGEAFF,TGTGCCAGCAGTTCAAACCAGGGAGGTGAAGCTTTCTTT,-,TRBJ1-1,TRBV7-3,-
CASSSTGQLGEQYF,TGTGCCAGCAGCTCAACAGGACAGTTAGGGGAGCAGTACTTC,-,TRBJ2-7,TRBV9,-
CASSLGTFPNEQFF,TGTGCCAGCAGCCTGGGGACTTTTCCCAATGAGCAGTTCTTC,-,TRBJ2-1,TRBV5-8,-
CASSLLTGTGAYEQYF,TGTGCCAGCAGTTTATTAACCGGGACAGGGGCCTACGAGCAGTACTTC,-,TRBJ2-7,TRBV27,TRBD1
CASSSDRSGQPQHF,TGTGCCAGCAGCTCCGACAGGTCCGGTCAGCCCCAGCATTTT,-,TRBJ1-5,TRBV7-9,-
CASSPLRQTNSNQPQHF,TGTGCCAGCTCACCACTCCGACAGACCAATAGCAATCAGCCCCAGCATTTT,-,TRBJ1-5,TRBV18,-
CASSEKLEGRGYTF,TGTGCCAGCAGTGAAAAATTGGAGGGGCGGGGCTACACCTTC,-,TRBJ1-2,TRBV2,-
CASSEVPGVYEKLFF,TGTGCCAGCAGTGAAGTTCCAGGGGTTTATGAAAAACTGTTTTTT,-,TRBJ1-4,TRBV6-1,-
CASSLRGGGTDTQYF,TGTGCCAGCAGCTTACGCGGAGGGGGCACAGATACGCAGTATTTT,-,TRBJ2-3,TRBV11-2,-
CASSQTTGNTEKLFF,TGCGCCAGCAGCCAGACGACAGGGAATACTGAAAAACTGTTTTTT,-,TRBJ1-4,TRBV5-1,TRBD1
CASSLSPRTGRYEQYF,TGTGCCAGCAGTTTATCGCCCAGGACAGGGCGGTACGAGCAGTACTTC,-,TRBJ2-7,TRBV27,TRBD1
CASSQVDSMDSYEQYF,TGCGCCAGCAGCCAAGTAGACTCTATGGACAGCTACGAGCAGTACTTC,-,TRBJ2-7,TRBV4-1,-
CASMTRGADTQYF,TGTGCCAGCATGACTAGAGGGGCAGATACGCAGTATTTT,-,TRBJ2-3,TRBV2,-
CASRRQKQETQYF,TGTGCCAGCAGGCGACAGAAACAGGAGACCCAGTACTTC,-,TRBJ2-5,TRBV2,-
CASSIRVGYEQYF,TGTGCCAGCAGCATCAGGGTTGGCTACGAGCAGTACTTC,-,TRBJ2-7,TRBV6-4,-
CASSQGVIERGQETQYF,TGCGCCAGCAGCCAAGGGGTAATTGAGAGGGGGCAAGAGACCCAGTACTTC,-,TRBJ2-5,TRBV4-1,-
CASSSPKRAFF,TGTGCCAGCAGCTCACCAAAGAGAGCTTTCTTT,once,TRBJ1-1,TRBV7-9,-
CASRHNHEAFF,TGTGCCAGCAGACACAATCATGAAGCTTTCTTT,-,TRBJ1-1,TRBV6-6,-
CSVEVGQVYGYTF,TGCAGCGTTGAAGTGGGACAGGTCTATGGCTACACCTTC,-,TRBJ1-2,TRBV29-1,TRBD1
CASSTPGQGNTGELFF,TGTGCCAGCAGCACTCCGGGACAGGGGAACACCGGGGAGCTGTTTTTT,-,TRBJ2-2,TRBV7-2,TRBD1
CASSALPGQGTNNEQFF,TGTGCCAGCAGCGCTCTCCCGGGACAGGGGACGAACAATGAGCAGTTCTTC,-,TRBJ2-1,TRBV9,TRBD1
CASSLGTGGPDTQYF,TGTGCCAGCAGTCTTGGGACAGGGGGGCCAGATACGCAGTATTTT,few,TRBJ2-3,TRBV6-4,TRBD1
CASSLVGGSGAEAFF,TGTGCCAGCAGCTTAGTGGGGGGATCTGGGGCTGAAGCTTTCTTT,-,TRBJ1-1,TRBV7-2,-
CASSPRGADTGELFF,TGCGCCAGCAGTCCTCGGGGGGCGGACACCGGGGAGCTGTTTTTT,-,TRBJ2-2,TRBV5-1,-
CASSLSPGGNYNEQFF,TGTGCCAGCAGCCTCTCCCCGGGGGGGAACTACAATGAGCAGTTCTTC,-,TRBJ2-1,TRBV27,TRBD2
CASRFRLAGGYNEQFF,TGTGCCAGCAGATTCCGTCTAGCGGGTGGTTACAATGAGCAGTTCTTC,-,TRBJ2-1,TRBV5-4,TRBD2
CASSEGWGRDEKLFF,TGTGCCAGCAGTGAAGGCTGGGGGCGGGATGAAAAACTGTTTTTT,once,TRBJ1-4,TRBV6-1,-
CASSEGTGVFKTQYF,TGTGCCAGCAGTGAGGGGACAGGGGTTTTCAAGACCCAGTACTTC,once,TRBJ2-5,TRBV2,TRBD1
CASSSPTGNGYTF,TGTGCCAGCAGTTCGCCGACAGGGAATGGCTACACCTTC,-,TRBJ1-2,TRBV6-6,TRBD1
CASSFRSVNTEAFF,TGTGCCAGCAGTTTTAGGAGCGTGAACACTGAAGCTTTCTTT,-,TRBJ1-1,TRBV28,-
CASSRSGGGAQYF,TGTGCCAGCAGCCGTAGCGGCGGGGGGGCGCAGTATTTT,-,TRBJ2-3,TRBV7-2,TRBD2
CASSQDPGVNTEAFF,TGTGCCAGCAGCCAAGACCCAGGGGTGAACACTGAAGCTTTCTTT,-,TRBJ1-1,TRBV14,-
CASRTPLNEKLFF,TGTGCCAGCAGGACTCCACTTAATGAAAAACTGTTTTTT,-,TRBJ1-4,TRBV19,-
CASSEASASSYNSPLHF,TGTGCCAGCAGTGAAGCGTCAGCTAGCTCCTATAATTCACCCCTCCACTTT,-,TRBJ1-6,TRBV6-1,-
CASSGLAGGEIYEQYF,TGCGCCAGCAGCGGACTAGCGGGGGGGGAAATCTACGAGCAGTACTTC,-,TRBJ2-7,TRBV5-1,TRBD2
CASSLGSASGSQETQYF,TGTGCCAGCAGCTTAGGTTCGGCTAGCGGGAGCCAAGAGACCCAGTACTTC,-,TRBJ2-5,TRBV11-2,TRBD2
CASSFRTGNYGYTF,TGTGCCAGCAGCTTTAGGACAGGGAACTATGGCTACACCTTC,-,TRBJ1-2,TRBV5-8,TRBD1
CASSGAGDTQYF,TGTGCCAGCAGTGGGGCGGGAGATACGCAGTATTTT,-,TRBJ2-3,TRBV2,-
CASRRGDTEAFF,TGTGCCAGCAGGAGAGGAGACACTGAAGCTTTCTTT,-,TRBJ1-1,TRBV27,-
CASSLKGLLAEAFF,TGTGCCAGCAGTTTGAAAGGACTTCTGGCTGAAGCTTTCTTT,-,TRBJ1-1,TRBV28,-